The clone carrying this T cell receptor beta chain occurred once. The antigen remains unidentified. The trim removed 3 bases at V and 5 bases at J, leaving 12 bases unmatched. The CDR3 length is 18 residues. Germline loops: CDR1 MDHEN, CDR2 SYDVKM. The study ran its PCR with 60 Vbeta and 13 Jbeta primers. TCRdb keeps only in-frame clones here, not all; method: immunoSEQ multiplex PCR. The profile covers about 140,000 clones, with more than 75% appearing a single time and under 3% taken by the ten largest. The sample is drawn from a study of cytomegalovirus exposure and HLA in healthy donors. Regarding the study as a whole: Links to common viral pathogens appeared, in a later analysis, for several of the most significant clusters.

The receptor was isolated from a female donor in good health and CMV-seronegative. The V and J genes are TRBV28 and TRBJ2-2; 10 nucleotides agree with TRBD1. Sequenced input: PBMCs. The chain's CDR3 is CASSFKSGDRGQTGELFF. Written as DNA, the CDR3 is TGTGCCAGCAGTTTTAAGTCGGGCGACAGGGGGCAAACCGGGGAGCTGTTTTTT.